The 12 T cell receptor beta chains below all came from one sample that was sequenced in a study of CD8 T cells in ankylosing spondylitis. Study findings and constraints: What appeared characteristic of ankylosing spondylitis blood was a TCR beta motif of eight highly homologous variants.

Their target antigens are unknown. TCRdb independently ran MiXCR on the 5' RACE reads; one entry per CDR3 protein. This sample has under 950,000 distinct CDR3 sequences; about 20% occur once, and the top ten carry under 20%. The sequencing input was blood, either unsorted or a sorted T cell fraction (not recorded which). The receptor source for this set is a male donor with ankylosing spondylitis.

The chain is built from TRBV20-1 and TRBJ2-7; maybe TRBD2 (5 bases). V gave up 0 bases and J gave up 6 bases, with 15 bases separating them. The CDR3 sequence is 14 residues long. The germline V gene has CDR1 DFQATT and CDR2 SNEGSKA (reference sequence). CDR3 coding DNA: TGCAGTGCTAGAGATAAGCGGCCTTTGGTCGAGCAGTACTTC. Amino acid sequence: CSARDKRPLVEQYF.

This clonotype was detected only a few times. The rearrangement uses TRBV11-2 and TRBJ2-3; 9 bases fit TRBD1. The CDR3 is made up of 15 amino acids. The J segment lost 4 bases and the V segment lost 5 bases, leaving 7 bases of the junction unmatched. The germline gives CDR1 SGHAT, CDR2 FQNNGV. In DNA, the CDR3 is TGTGCCAGCAGCCTTGCCGGACAGGGGCCAGATACGCAGTATTTT. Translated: CASSLAGQGPDTQYF.

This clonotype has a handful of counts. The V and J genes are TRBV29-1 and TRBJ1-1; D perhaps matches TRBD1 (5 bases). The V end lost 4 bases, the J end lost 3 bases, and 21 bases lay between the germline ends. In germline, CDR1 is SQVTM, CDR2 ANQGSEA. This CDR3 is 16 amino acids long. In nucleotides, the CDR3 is TGCAGCGTTGTAGGCTTGGGCAGGGTAAGCTACACTGAAGCTTTCTTT. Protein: CSVVGLGRVSYTEAFF.

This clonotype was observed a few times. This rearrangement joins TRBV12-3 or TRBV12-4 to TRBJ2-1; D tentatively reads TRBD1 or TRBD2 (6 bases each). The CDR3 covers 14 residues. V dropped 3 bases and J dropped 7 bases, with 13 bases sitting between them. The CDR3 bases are TGTGCCAGCAGTTTTTGGGGGGCGCGTAATGAGCAGTTCTTC. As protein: CASSFWGARNEQFF.

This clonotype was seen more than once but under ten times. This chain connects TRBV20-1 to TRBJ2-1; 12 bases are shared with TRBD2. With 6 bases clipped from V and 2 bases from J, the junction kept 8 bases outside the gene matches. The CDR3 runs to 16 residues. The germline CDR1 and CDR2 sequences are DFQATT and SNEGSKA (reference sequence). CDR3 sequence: CSATTRTSGTYNEQFF. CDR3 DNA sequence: TGCAGTGCCACAACACGGACTAGCGGGACCTACAATGAGCAGTTCTTC.

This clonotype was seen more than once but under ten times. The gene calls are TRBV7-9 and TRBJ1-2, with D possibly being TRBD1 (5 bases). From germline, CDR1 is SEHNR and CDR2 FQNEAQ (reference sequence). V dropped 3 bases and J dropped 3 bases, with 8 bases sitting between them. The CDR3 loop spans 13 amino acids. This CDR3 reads CASSFSGHYGYTF. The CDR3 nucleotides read TGTGCCAGCAGCTTCTCGGGGCACTATGGCTACACCTTC.

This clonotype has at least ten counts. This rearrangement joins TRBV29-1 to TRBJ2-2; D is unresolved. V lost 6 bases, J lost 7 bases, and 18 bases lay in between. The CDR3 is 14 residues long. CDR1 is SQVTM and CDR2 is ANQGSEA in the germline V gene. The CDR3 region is CSVVTGRSGGELFF. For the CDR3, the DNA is TGCAGCGTCGTCACTGGACGGTCGGGCGGGGAGCTGTTTTTT.

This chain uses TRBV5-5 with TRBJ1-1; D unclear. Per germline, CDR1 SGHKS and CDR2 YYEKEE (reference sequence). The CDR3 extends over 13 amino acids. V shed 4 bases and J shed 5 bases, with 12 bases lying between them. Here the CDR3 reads CASSVAGFTEAFF. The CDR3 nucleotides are TGTGCCAGCAGCGTTGCAGGATTTACTGAAGCTTTCTTT.

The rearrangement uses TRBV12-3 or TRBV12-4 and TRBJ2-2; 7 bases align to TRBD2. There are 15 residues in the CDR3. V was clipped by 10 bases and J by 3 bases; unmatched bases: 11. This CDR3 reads CATMGRAKDTGELFF. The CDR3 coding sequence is TGTGCCACCATGGGGAGGGCGAAGGACACCGGGGAGCTGTTTTTT.

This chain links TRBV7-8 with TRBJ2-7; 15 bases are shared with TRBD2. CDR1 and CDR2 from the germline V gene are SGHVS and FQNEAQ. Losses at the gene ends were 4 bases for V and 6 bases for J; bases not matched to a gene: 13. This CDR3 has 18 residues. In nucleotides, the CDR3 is TGTGCCAGCAGCTCTAGGGCGGGGACTAGCGGGAGGTTGGTCGAGCAGTACTTC. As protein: CASSSRAGTSGRLVEQYF.

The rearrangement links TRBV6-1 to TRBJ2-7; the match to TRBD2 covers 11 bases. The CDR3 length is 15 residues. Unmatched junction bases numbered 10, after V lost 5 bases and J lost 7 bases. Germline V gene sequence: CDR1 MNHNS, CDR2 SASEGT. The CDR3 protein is CASSPETSGAGEQYF. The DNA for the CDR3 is TGTGCCAGCAGTCCAGAGACTAGCGGGGCGGGGGAGCAGTACTTC.

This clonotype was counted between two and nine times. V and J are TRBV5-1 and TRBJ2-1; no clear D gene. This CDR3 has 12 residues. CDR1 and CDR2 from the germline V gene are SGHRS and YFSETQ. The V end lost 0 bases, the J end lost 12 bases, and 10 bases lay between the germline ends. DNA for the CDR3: TGCGCCAGCAGCTTGGTCCCGTCGGCGCAGTTCTTC. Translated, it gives CASSLVPSAQFF.